Reported below is one T cell receptor beta chain. These data come from a study of blood T cell repertoires in COVID-19. Looking at the study overall: The United States, Italy and Spain provided the acute and convalescent COVID-19 samples. In each case, the material was cDNA or gDNA derived from T cells, B-cell-depleted T cells, or PBMCs.

Produced via immunoSEQ multiplex PCR; TCRdb's table is partial and in-frame only. The sample includes around 270,000 clones, approximately 90% of them seen just once. V was cut by 6 bases and J by 11 bases, with 17 bases left in between. CDR1 is SGHTA, CDR2 FQGNSA, per germline. CDR3 length: 14 residues. The gene calls are TRBV7-2 and TRBJ1-6, with D possibly matching TRBD1 (6 bases). The sequence derives from a man aged 35 to 55 with acute or convalescent COVID-19. The material sequenced was peripheral blood. DNA of the CDR3: TGTGCCAGCAGAAGGGACAATACTGGTGCACCCCTCCACTTT. Translation gives CASRRDNTGAPLHF.